Presented here are 9 T cell receptor beta chains from one specimen sequenced in a study of technical replicates of blood from a handful of donors. Assay: immunoSEQ multiplex PCR; the TCRdb copy retains only in-frame clones and omits some. This table has some 50,000 clones, roughly 94% appearing once. The sample was T cells isolated from PBMCs. These receptors were collected from a human donor in good health.

This clone is a singleton in its sample. V is TRBV6-5 and J is TRBJ2-2; 7 bases match TRBD1. The V segment lost 7 bases and the J segment 5 bases; nucleotides outside the gene matches: 10. CDR3 length equals 15 residues. Germline V gene sequence: CDR1 MNHEY, CDR2 SVGAGI. Here the CDR3 DNA reads TGTGCCAGCACTCAAGGGACAGTAACTACCGGGGAGCTGTTTTTT. Protein product: CASTQGTVTTGELFF.

Only one count was recorded for this clone. This chain connects TRBV6-5 to TRBJ1-4, with D possibly being TRBD1 (5 bases). Germline-derived CDR1 and CDR2 are MNHEY and SVGAGI. This CDR3 has 13 amino acids. Trimming took off 2 bases at V and 7 bases at J, with 8 bases between the two ends. The CDR3 bases are TGTGCCAGCAGTTACGCGGGGGGTGAAAAACTGTTTTTT. Translating gives CASSYAGGEKLFF.

This clone showed up just once. This rearrangement joins TRBV10-1 to TRBJ2-2; 7 bases fit TRBD1. After removal of 6 bases from V and 0 bases from J, the junction contained 4 bases not matched to a gene. The CDR3 covers 15 residues. Germline assignment: CDR1 WNHNN and CDR2 SYGVQD (reference sequence). The CDR3 here is CASRAGTANTGELFF. The CDR3 DNA is TGCGCCAGCAGGGCCGGGACAGCGAACACCGGGGAGCTGTTTTTT.

This clone came up once. V usage is TRBV5-1 and J usage is TRBJ2-1, with 7 bases matching TRBD2. Trimming took 0 bases from V and 1 from J; bases not matched to a gene: 7. CDR3 size: 17 residues. The V gene's germline CDR1 is SGHRS and CDR2 YFSETQ. The CDR3 sequence is CASSLGLAALSYNEQFF. CDR3 in DNA: TGCGCCAGCAGCTTGGGGCTAGCGGCCCTATCCTACAATGAGCAGTTCTTC.

The CDR3 sequence is CASSFVTGGRSYEQYF. In nucleotides, the CDR3 is TGCGCCAGCAGCTTTGTCACAGGGGGCCGTTCCTACGAGCAGTACTTC. The chain employs TRBV5-1 and TRBJ2-7, with 9 bases aligning to TRBD1. Germline CDR1 and CDR2: SGHRS and YFSETQ. The ends lost 2 bases at V and 1 base at J; junction bases unmatched: 7. CDR3 length: 16 residues.

The V gene is TRBV6-5, the J gene TRBJ2-1, with D possibly being TRBD1 (6 bases). The CDR3 spans 12 residues. Germline V gene sequence: CDR1 MNHEY, CDR2 SVGAGI. V was cut by 5 bases and J by 6 bases, with 8 bases left in between. CDR3 DNA sequence: TGTGCCAGCAGTCAGGGGTTCAATGAGCAGTTCTTC. It is translated as CASSQGFNEQFF.

This clone was counted a few times. This CDR3 is CASSLLGTGAMNTEAFF. CDR3 sequence (DNA): TGTGCCAGCAGCCTCTTGGGGACAGGGGCTATGAACACTGAAGCTTTCTTT. The V call is TRBV7-9, the J call TRBJ1-1, with 10 nucleotides matching TRBD1. Germline-derived CDR1 and CDR2 are SEHNR and FQNEAQ (reference sequence). This CDR3 is 17 amino acids long. Germline trimming cut 5 bases from V and 0 bases from J; bases unmatched to any gene: 9. Using reference TRBV7-9 and TRBJ1-1 for the parts outside the CDR3, the full variable domain is DTGVSQNPRHKITKRGQNVTFRCDPISEHNRLYWYRQTLGQGPEFLTYFQNEAQLEKSRLLSDRFSAERPKGSFSTLEIQRTEQGDSAMYLCASSLLGTGAMNTEAFFGQGTRLTVV.

This clone was counted only a few times. The genes are TRBV5-6 and TRBJ1-5; the D is unclear. The V and J ends lost 0 bases and 4 bases respectively, with 5 bases between them. This CDR3 contains 13 residues. Per germline, CDR1 SGHDT and CDR2 YYEEEE. CDR3 sequence (DNA): TGTGCCAGCAGCTTGGCTAGAAATCAGCCCCAGCATTTT. Translation: CASSLARNQPQHF. Together with reference TRBV5-6 and TRBJ1-5, the CDR3 gives the full variable domain: DAGVTQSPTHLIKTRGQQVTLRCSPKSGHDTVSWYQQALGQGPQFIFQYYEEEERQRGNFPDRFSGHQFPNYSSELNVNALLLGDSALYLCASSLARNQPQHFGDGTRLSIL.

In its sample, this clone was seen a few times. The chain joins TRBV12-5 to TRBJ1-5; D unresolved. Trimming removed 1 base at V and 6 bases at J, with 7 bases between. CDR3 length: 13 amino acids. Germline V gene lookup returns CDR1 LGHNT and CDR2 FRNRAP. CDR3 nucleotides: TGTGCTAGTGGTTTGGCGTTCGGTCAGCCCCAGCATTTT. Its protein product is CASGLAFGQPQHF.